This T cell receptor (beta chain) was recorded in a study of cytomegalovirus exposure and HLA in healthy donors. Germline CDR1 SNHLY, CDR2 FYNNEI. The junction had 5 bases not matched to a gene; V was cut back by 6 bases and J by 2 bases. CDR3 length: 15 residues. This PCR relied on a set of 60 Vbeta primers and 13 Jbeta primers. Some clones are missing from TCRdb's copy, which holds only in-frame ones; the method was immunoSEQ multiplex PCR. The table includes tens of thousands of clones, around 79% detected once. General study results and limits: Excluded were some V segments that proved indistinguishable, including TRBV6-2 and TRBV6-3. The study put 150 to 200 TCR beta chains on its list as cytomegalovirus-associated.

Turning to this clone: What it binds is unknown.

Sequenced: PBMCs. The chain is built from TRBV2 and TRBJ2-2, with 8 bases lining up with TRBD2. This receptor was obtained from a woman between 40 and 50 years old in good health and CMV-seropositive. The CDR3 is CASRKTSGNTGELFF. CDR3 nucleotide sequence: TGTGCCAGCAGAAAAACTAGCGGCAACACCGGGGAGCTGTTTTTT.